The 6 T cell receptor beta chains given below trace back to one sample, sequenced in a study of T-cell memory formation after mild COVID-19. TCRdb independently ran MiXCR on the 5' RACE reads; one entry per CDR3 protein. Counted here are about 150,000 distinct CDR3 sequences, 6% occurring once; the ten biggest clones make up 2% to 2.5%. Input material: PBMCs or a T cell subset sorted from them (not recorded which). Receptors originate from an adult woman who had mild COVID-19 (a few samples of this study predate the infection). Cell type and time point are not known.

This sequence joins TRBV7-8 and TRBJ2-1, with TRBD2 matching 10 bases. This CDR3 is 19 amino acids long. J gave up 5 bases and V 4 bases, and 17 bases lay outside the gene matches. Germline V lookup: CDR1 SGHVS, CDR2 FQNEAQ. The CDR3 DNA is TGTGCCAGCAGCTCATCCCCTAGCGGGGGCCGTGGCAGGGACAATGAGCAGTTCTTC. This encodes CASSSSPSGGRGRDNEQFF. Full variable domain (remainder filled in from reference TRBV7-8 and TRBJ2-1): GAGVSQSPRYKVAKRGQDVALRCDPISGHVSLFWYQQALGQGPEFLTYFQNEAQLDKSGLPSDRFFAERPEGSVSTLKIQRTQQEDSAVYLCASSSSPSGGRGRDNEQFFGPGTRLTVL.

This clonotype was seen repeatedly, ten times or more. The chain links TRBV12-3 or TRBV12-4 to TRBJ2-1; 11 positions agree with TRBD2. The CDR3 runs to 15 residues. V lost 2 bases to trimming and J lost 9 bases; unmatched junction nucleotides: 6. In nucleotides, the CDR3 is TGTGCCAGCAGTTTAACTAGCGGGGGTCGAGGTGAGCAGTTCTTC. It encodes CASSLTSGGRGEQFF.

This clonotype was recorded many times. This chain connects TRBV7-2 to TRBJ2-1; TRBD2 matches 7 bases. After removal of 5 bases from V and 2 bases from J, the junction contained 12 bases not matched to a gene. This CDR3 contains 17 residues. Germline CDR1 and CDR2: SGHTA and FQGNSA. CDR3 in amino acids: CASSPDPPAGAYNEQFF. The CDR3 DNA reads TGTGCCAGCAGCCCTGACCCACCCGCGGGGGCCTACAATGAGCAGTTCTTC.

The chain joins TRBV19 to TRBJ2-1; TRBD2 is a possible D gene (5 bases). The CDR3 is 16 residues long. The germline gives CDR1 LNHDA, CDR2 SQIVND (reference sequence). Trimming left V 6 bases short and J 0 bases short, with 15 bases between. As DNA, the CDR3 is TGTGCCAGTAGGGCCCGGACTGGCTCCTCCTACAATGAGCAGTTCTTC. Protein product: CASRARTGSSYNEQFF.

This clonotype has more than one count but fewer than ten. The chain couples TRBV18 to TRBJ1-6, with TRBD1 matching 8 bases. CDR1 is KGHSH, CDR2 LQKENI, per germline. V shed 6 bases, J shed 0 bases, and the junction held 7 bases outside the gene matches. CDR3 length: 17 amino acids. This CDR3 is CASSLTGGNSYNSPLHF. The CDR3 DNA sequence: TGTGCCAGCTCCCTCACAGGGGGAAACTCCTATAATTCACCCCTCCACTTT. Full variable domain (outside the CDR3, taken from reference TRBV18 and TRBJ1-6): NAGVMQNPRHLVRRRGQEARLRCSPMKGHSHVYWYRQLPEEGLKFMVYLQKENIIDESGMPKERFSAEFPKEGPSILRIQQVVRGDSAAYFCASSLTGGNSYNSPLHFGNGTRLTVT.

This clonotype was found many times. This chain links TRBV7-9 with TRBJ1-2, with 9 bases aligning to TRBD1. Germline V lookup: CDR1 SEHNR, CDR2 FQNEAQ (reference sequence). Trimming took 5 bases from V and 2 from J; bases not matched to a gene: 6. This CDR3 contains 15 residues. CDR3 residues: CASSRTGASNYGYTF. The CDR3 region has the DNA TGTGCCAGCAGCCGGACAGGGGCTTCGAACTATGGCTACACCTTC.